In its sample, the clone carrying this T cell receptor (beta chain) was seen a few times. This CDR3 is also generated by other DNA sequences in the sample. The entry originates in a study of blood T cell repertoires in COVID-19. Study in general: T cells, B-cell-depleted T cells, or PBMCs provided the cDNA or gDNA that served as material.

Per the authors' pipeline: Amplifying reference gene primers gave estimates of nucleated cell counts. TCRdb's copy holds only in-frame clones and misses some; the assay was immunoSEQ multiplex PCR. That table is the source of V, J and clone size, and D and trimming were worked out from the DNA. The table records about 110,000 clones, approximately 67% of them present only once. The CDR3 runs to 13 residues. V was cut by 3 bases and J by 1 base, with 7 bases left in between. CDR1 and CDR2 (germline): SGDLS, YYNGEE. Material: peripheral blood. The chain carries TRBV9 and TRBJ1-2; D not certain. This clonotype was sampled from an older woman with acute or convalescent COVID-19. The CDR3 sequence is CASSAGFNYGYTF. The CDR3 DNA sequence: TGTGCCAGCAGCGCAGGATTTAACTATGGCTACACCTTC.